This T cell receptor beta chain was documented in a study of T-cell reconstitution after alpha-beta-depleted transplantation in children. CDR3 length: 13 residues. Between the trimmed V and J ends, which lost 4 bases and 8 bases, there was a span of 14 bases. Germline V gene lookup returns CDR1 SGHAT and CDR2 FQNNGV. A library of TCRbeta sequences, prepared with unique molecular identifiers, was generated. In TCRdb, the PCR reads were re-called with MiXCR into one record per CDR3 protein. Here the sample spans approximately 490,000 distinct CDR3 sequences, approximately 12% being singletons. Sequencing was performed on PBMCs from the stem cell graft donor, taken from the stem cell graft. V is TRBV11-2 and J is TRBJ1-2; D remains ambiguous. This sequence was found in a human donor who donated a stem cell graft to a child with combined immunodeficiency. The CDR3 DNA is TGTGCCAGCAGCTACTGGGGTTCAAGGGGCTACACCTTC. This codes for CASSYWGSRGYTF.